What follows are 3 T cell receptor beta chains derived from one specimen sequenced in a study of OX40 agonist ivuxolimab in advanced cancers. Data came from immunoSEQ multiplex PCR; TCRdb stores just in-frame clones and leaves some out. Of about 110,000 clones in the sample, 91% were seen once. The starting material was CD4+ or CD8+ T cells sorted from blood, obtained in a trial of the OX40 agonist ivuxolimab. The receptors derive from an adult with an advanced solid tumor such as melanoma, head and neck, liver or kidney cancer.

This chain links TRBV25-1 with TRBJ1-1; D might be TRBD1 (5 bases). Trimming pared 1 base from V and 1 base from J, leaving 10 bases between. Germline CDR1 and CDR2: MGHDK and SYGVNS. This CDR3 comprises 15 residues. The CDR3 sequence: CASSEFGGGNTEAFF. The CDR3 DNA reads as TGTGCCAGCAGTGAATTTGGCGGGGGGAACACTGAAGCTTTCTTT.

The chain joins TRBV10-2 to TRBJ2-7, with TRBD2 matching 10 bases. Germline V CDR1 and CDR2: WSHSY, SAAADI. J was trimmed by 5 bases and V by 7 bases; bases with no gene match: 5. CDR3 size: 13 residues. In nucleotides, the CDR3 is TGCGCCAGCACCCTAGCGGGAGCCAACGAGCAGTACTTC. Protein: CASTLAGANEQYF.

The chain joins TRBV19 to TRBJ2-3; 9 bases align to TRBD2. CDR1 and CDR2 (germline): LNHDA, SQIVND (reference sequence). This CDR3 spans 14 amino acids. V shed 7 bases and J 0 bases; nucleotides not matched to a gene: 2. The chain's CDR3 is CASKTSGSTDTQYF. The CDR3 DNA follows: TGTGCCAGTAAAACTAGCGGGAGCACAGATACGCAGTATTTT.